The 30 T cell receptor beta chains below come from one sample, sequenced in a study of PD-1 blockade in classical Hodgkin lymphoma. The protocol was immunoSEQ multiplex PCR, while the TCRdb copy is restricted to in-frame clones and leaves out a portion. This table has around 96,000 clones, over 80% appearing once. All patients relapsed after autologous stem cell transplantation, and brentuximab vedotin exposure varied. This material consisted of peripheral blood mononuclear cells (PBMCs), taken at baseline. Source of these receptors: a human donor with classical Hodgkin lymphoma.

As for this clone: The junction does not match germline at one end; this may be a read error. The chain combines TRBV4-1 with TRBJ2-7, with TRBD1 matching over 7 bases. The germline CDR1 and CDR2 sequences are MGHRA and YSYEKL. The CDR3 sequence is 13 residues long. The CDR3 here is CASSQERGTAGHF. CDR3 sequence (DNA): TGCGCCAGCAGCCAAGAGAGGGGGACAGCTGGGCACTTC.

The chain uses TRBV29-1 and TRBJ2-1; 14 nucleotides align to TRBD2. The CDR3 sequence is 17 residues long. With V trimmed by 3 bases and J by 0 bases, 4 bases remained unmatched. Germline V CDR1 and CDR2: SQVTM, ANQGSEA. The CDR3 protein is CSVDPGTSGGSYNEQFF. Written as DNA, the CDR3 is TGCAGCGTTGACCCCGGGACTAGCGGGGGCTCCTACAATGAGCAGTTCTTC.

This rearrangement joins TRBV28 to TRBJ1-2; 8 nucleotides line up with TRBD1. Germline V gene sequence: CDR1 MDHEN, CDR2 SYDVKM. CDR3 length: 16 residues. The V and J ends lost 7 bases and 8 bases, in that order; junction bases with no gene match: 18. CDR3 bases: TGTGCCAGCACTTCTTTTGGGCCTGAACAGGGGGACGGCTACACCTTC. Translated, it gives CASTSFGPEQGDGYTF.

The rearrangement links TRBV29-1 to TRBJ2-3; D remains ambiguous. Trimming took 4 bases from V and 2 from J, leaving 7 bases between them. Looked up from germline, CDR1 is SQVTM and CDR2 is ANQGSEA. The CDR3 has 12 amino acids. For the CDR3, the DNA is TGCAGCGTTGCCTCCCCCACAGATACGCAGTATTTT. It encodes CSVASPTDTQYF.

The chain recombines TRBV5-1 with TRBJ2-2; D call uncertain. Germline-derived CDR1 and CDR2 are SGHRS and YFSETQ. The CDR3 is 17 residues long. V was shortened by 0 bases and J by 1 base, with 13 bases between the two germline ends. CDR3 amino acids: CASSLGGTQQNTGELFF. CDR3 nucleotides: TGCGCCAGCAGCTTGGGGGGAACACAACAGAACACCGGGGAGCTGTTTTTT.

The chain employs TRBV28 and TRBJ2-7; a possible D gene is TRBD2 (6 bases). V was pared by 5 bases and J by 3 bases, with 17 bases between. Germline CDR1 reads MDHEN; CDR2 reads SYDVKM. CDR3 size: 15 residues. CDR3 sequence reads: CASSTPSGEGYEQYF. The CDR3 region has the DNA TGTGCCAGCAGTACTCCTTCGGGGGAAGGCTACGAGCAGTACTTC.

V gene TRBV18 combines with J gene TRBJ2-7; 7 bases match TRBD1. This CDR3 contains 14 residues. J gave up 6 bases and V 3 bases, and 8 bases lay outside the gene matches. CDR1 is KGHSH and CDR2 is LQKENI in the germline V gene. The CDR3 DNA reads TGTGCCAGCTCACCTTATGACAGGGTGGGCGAGCAGTACTTC. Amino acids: CASSPYDRVGEQYF.

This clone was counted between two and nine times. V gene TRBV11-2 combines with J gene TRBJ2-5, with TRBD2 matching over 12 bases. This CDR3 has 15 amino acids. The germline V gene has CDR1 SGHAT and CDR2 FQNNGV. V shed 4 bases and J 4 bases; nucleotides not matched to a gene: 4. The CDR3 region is CASSSTSGSGETQYF. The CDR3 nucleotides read TGTGCCAGCAGCTCGACTAGCGGGAGTGGAGAGACCCAGTACTTC.

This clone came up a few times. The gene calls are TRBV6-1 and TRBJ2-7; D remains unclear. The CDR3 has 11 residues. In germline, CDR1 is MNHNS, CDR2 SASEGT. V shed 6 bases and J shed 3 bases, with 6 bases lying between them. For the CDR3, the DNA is TGTGCCAGCAGGGATCTCTACGAGCAGTACTTC. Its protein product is CASRDLYEQYF.

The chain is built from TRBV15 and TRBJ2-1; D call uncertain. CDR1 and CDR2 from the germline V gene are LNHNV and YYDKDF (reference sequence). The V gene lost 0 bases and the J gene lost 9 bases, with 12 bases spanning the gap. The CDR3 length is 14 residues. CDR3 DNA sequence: TGTGCCACCAGCAGAGATCCCGTCGGTGCTGAGCAGTTCTTC. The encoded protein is CATSRDPVGAEQFF. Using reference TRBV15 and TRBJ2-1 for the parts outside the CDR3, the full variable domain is DAMVIQNPRYQVTQFGKPVTLSCSQTLNHNVMYWYQQKSSQAPKLLFHYYDKDFNNEADTPDNFQSRRPNTSFCFLDIRSPGLGDTAMYLCATSRDPVGAEQFFGPGTRLTVL.

CDR3 protein: CASSTYKTPYYGYTF. DNA for the CDR3: TGTGCCAGCAGCACCTACAAGACCCCATACTATGGCTACACCTTC. The rearrangement uses TRBV5-4 and TRBJ1-2; D unresolved. Trimming took 4 bases from V and 3 from J, leaving 16 bases between them. Per germline, CDR1 SGHNT and CDR2 YYREEE (reference sequence). This CDR3 is built from 15 residues.

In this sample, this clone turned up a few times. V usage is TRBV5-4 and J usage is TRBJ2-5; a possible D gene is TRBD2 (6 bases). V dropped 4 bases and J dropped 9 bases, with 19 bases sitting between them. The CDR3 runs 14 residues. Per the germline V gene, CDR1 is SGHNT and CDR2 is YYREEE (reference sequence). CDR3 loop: CASSQSQTEGPQYF. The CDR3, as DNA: TGTGCCAGCAGCCAATCCCAGACGGAGGGTCCCCAGTACTTC.

CDR3 nucleotide sequence: TGTGCCCGAGCTGAGGATGAGCAGTTCTTC. It is translated as CARAEDEQFF. The J gene is TRBJ2-1, the V gene TRBV21-1; the table's D call, TRBD2, was not checked against the DNA. TRBV21-1 corresponds to a pseudogene. This CDR3 comprises 10 residues.

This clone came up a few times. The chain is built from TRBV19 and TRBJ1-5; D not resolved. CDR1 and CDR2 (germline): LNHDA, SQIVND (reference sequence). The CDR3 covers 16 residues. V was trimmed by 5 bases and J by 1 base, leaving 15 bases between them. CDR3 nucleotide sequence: TGTGCCAGTAGTCCTGTCCATGGAGGAAGCAATCAGCCCCAGCATTTT. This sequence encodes CASSPVHGGSNQPQHF.

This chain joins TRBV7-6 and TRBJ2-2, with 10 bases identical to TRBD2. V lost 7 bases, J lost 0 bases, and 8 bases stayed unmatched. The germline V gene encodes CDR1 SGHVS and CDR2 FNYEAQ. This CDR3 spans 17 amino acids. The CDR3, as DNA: TGTGCCAGCACCCATGGACTAGCGGCCGCGAACACCGGGGAGCTGTTTTTT. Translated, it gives CASTHGLAAANTGELFF.

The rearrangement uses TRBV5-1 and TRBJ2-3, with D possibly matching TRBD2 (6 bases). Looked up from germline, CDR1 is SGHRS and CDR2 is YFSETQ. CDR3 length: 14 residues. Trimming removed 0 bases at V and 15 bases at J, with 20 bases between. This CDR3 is CASSLEDLAEARYF. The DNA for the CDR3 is TGCGCCAGCAGCTTGGAGGATTTAGCGGAAGCCCGATATTTT.

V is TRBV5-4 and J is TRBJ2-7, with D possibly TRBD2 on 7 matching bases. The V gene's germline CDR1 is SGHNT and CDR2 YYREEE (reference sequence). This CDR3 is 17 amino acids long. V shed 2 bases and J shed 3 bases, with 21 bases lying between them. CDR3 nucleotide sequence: TGTGCCAGCAGCTTTTGGCTAGCGAGGGGGAGGGGCTACGAGCAGTACTTC. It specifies CASSFWLARGRGYEQYF.

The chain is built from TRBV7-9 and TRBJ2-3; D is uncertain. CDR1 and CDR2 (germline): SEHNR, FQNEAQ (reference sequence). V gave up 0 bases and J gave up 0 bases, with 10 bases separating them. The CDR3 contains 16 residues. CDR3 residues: CASSLAPGWSTDTQYF. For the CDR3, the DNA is TGTGCCAGCAGCTTAGCGCCTGGGTGGAGCACAGATACGCAGTATTTT. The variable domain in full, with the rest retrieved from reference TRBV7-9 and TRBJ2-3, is DTGVSQNPRHKITKRGQNVTFRCDPISEHNRLYWYRQTLGQGPEFLTYFQNEAQLEKSRLLSDRFSAERPKGSFSTLEIQRTEQGDSAMYLCASSLAPGWSTDTQYFGPGTRLTVL.

CDR3: CASSRGLAGATGELFF. CDR3 nucleotides: TGTGCCAGCAGCCGGGGGCTAGCGGGAGCTACGGGGGAGCTGTTTTTT. V and J are TRBV5-4 and TRBJ2-2; 10 bases align to TRBD2. This CDR3 contains 16 residues. V lost 4 bases, J lost 8 bases, and 11 bases stayed unmatched. Germline V lookup: CDR1 SGHNT, CDR2 YYREEE (reference sequence).

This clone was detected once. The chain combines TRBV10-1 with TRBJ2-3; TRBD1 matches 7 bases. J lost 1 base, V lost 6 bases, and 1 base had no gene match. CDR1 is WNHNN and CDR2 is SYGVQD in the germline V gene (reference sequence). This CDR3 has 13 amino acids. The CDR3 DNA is TGCGCCAGCAGCCAGGGGGGCACAGATACGCAGTATTTT. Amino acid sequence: CASSQGGTDTQYF.

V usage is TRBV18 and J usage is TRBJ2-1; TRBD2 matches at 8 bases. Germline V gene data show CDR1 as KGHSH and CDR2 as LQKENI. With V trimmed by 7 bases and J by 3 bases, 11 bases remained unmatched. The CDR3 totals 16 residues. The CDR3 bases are TGTGCCAGCTTAACGCTAGCGGGCCTTCACTACAATGAGCAGTTCTTC. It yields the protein CASLTLAGLHYNEQFF.

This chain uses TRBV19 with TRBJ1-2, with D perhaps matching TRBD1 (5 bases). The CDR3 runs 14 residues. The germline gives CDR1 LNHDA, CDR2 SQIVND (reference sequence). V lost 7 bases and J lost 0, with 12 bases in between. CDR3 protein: CASTRDGANYGYTF. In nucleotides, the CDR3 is TGTGCCAGTACCCGGGACGGCGCTAACTATGGCTACACCTTC. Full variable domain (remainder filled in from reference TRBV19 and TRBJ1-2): DGGITQSPKYLFRKEGQNVTLSCEQNLNHDAMYWYRQDPGQGLRLIYYSQIVNDFQKGDIAEGYSVSREKKESFPLTVTSAQKNPTAFYLCASTRDGANYGYTFGSGTRLTVV.

CDR3 in amino acids: CASGTPYGYTF. CDR3 in DNA: TGTGCCAGCGGGACACCCTATGGCTACACCTTC. This rearrangement joins TRBV6-5 to TRBJ1-2, with a weak D call TRBD1 (6 bases). V was clipped by 8 bases and J by 4 bases, with 8 bases between them. Germline-derived CDR1 and CDR2 are MNHEY and SVGAGI. This CDR3 contains 11 residues.

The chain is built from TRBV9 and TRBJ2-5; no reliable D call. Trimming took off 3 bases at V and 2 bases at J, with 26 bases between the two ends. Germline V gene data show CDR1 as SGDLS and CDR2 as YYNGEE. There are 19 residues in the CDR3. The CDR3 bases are TGTGCCAGCAGCGCCACCACTACCCTTGTCGGCAGAACACAAGAGACCCAGTACTTC. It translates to CASSATTTLVGRTQETQYF. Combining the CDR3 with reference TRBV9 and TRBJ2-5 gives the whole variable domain DSGVTQTPKHLITATGQRVTLRCSPRSGDLSVYWYQQSLDQGLQFLIQYYNGEERAKGNILERFSAQQFPDLHSELNLSSLELGDSALYFCASSATTTLVGRTQETQYFGPGTRLLVL.

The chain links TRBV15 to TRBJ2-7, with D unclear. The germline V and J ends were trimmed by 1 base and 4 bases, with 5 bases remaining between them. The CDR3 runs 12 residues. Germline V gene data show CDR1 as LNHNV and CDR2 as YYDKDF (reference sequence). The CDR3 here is CATSRAGYEQYF. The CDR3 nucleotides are TGTGCCACCAGCAGAGCAGGTTACGAGCAGTACTTC.

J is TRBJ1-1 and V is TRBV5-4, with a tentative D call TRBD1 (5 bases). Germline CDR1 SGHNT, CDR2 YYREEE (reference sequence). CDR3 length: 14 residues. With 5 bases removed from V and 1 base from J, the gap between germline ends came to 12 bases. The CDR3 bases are TGTGCCAGCAGGCCCACTGGGGCGAACACTGAAGCTTTCTTT. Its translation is CASRPTGANTEAFF.

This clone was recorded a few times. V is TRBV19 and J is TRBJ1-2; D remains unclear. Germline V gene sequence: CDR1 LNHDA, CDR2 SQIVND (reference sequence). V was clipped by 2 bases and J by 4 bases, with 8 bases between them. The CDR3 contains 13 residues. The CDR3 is CASSIQETYGYTF. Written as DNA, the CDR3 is TGTGCCAGTAGTATACAGGAGACCTATGGCTACACCTTC.

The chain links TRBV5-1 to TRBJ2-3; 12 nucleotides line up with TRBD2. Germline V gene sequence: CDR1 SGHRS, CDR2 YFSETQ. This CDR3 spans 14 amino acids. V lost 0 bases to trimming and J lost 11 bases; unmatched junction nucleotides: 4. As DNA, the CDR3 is TGCGCCAGCAGCTTGGAGCCTAGCGGGAGGGGGCAGTATTTT. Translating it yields CASSLEPSGRGQYF.

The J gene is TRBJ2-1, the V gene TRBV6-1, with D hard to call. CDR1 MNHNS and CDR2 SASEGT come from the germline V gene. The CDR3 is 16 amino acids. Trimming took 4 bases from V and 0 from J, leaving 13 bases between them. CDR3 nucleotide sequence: TGTGCCAGCAGTGGCTTGGCGGATTTCTCCTACAATGAGCAGTTCTTC. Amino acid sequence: CASSGLADFSYNEQFF.

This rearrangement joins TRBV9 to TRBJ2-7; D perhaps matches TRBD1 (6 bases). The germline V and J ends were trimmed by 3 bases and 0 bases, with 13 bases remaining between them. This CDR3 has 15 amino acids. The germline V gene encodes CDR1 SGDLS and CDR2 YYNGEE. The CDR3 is CASSAGALTSYEQYF. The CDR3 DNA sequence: TGTGCCAGCAGCGCAGGGGCCTTAACCTCCTACGAGCAGTACTTC.